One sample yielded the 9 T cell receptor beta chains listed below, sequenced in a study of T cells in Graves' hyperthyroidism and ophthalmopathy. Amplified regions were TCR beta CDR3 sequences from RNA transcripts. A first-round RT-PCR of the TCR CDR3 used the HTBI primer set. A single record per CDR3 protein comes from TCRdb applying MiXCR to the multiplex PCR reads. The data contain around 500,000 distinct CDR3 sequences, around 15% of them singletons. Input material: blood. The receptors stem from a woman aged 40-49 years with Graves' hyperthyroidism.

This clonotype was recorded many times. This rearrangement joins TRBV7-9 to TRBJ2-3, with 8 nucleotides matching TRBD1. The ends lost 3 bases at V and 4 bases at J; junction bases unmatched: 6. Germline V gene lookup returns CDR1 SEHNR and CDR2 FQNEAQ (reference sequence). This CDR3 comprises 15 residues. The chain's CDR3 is CASSFPGGTADTQYF. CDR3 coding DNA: TGTGCCAGCAGCTTCCCAGGGGGCACGGCAGATACGCAGTATTTT.

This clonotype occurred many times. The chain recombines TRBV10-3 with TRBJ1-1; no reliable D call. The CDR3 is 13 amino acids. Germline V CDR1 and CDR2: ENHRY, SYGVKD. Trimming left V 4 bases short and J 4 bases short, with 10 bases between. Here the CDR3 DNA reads TGTGCCATCAGTGGCGGGTTAGGCACTGAAGCTTTCTTT. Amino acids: CAISGGLGTEAFF.

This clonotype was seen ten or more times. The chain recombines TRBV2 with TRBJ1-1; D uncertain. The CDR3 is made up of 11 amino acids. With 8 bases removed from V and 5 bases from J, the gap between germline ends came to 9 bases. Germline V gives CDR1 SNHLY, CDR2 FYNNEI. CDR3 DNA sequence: TGTGCCAGCGGCCGGGAGACTGAAGCTTTCTTT. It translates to CASGRETEAFF. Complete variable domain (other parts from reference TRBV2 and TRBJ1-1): EPEVTQTPSHQVTQMGQEVILRCVPISNHLYFYWYRQILGQKVEFLVSFYNNEISEKSEIFDDQFSVERPDGSNFTLKIRSTKLEDSAMYFCASGRETEAFFGQGTRLTVV.

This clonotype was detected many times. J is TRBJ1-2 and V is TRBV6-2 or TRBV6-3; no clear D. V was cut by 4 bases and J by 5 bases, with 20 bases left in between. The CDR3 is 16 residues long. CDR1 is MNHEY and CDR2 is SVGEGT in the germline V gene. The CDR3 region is CASSFSSREGGYGYTF. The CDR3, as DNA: TGTGCCAGCAGTTTTTCATCCCGTGAGGGAGGGTATGGCTACACCTTC.

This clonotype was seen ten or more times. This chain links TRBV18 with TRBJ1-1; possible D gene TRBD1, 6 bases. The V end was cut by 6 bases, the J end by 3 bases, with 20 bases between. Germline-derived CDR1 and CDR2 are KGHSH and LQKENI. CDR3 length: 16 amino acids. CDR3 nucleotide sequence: TGTGCCAGCTCCCAGGTCCGGACAGCGGGGGACACTGAAGCTTTCTTT. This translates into CASSQVRTAGDTEAFF.

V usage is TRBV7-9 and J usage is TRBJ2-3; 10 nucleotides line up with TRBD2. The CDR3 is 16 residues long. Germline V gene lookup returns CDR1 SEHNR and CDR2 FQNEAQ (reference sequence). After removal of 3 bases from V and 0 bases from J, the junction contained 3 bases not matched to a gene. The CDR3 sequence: CASSLSGRASTDTQYF. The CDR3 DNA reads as TGTGCCAGCAGCTTGAGCGGGAGGGCCAGCACAGATACGCAGTATTTT. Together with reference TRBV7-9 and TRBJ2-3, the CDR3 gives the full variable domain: DTGVSQNPRHKITKRGQNVTFRCDPISEHNRLYWYRQTLGQGPEFLTYFQNEAQLEKSRLLSDRFSAERPKGSFSTLEIQRTEQGDSAMYLCASSLSGRASTDTQYFGPGTRLTVL.

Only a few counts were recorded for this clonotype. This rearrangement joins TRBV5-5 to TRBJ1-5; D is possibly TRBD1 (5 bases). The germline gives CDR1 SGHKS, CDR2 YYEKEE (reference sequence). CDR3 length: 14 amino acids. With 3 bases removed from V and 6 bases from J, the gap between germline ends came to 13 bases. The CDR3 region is CASSWGWGPQPQHF. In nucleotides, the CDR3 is TGTGCCAGCAGCTGGGGCTGGGGCCCTCAGCCCCAGCATTTT.

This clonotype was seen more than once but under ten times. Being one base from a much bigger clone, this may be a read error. CDR3 sequence (DNA): TGCAGCGTAAATAGCCTTTGGGGGACCCAGTACTTC. This translates into CSVNSLWGTQYF. The V gene is TRBV29-1, the J gene TRBJ2-5; D remains unclear. The ends were cut back, 6 bases at V and 7 bases at J, with 15 bases in the middle. Per germline, CDR1 SQVTM and CDR2 ANQGSEA. CDR3 size: 12 residues.

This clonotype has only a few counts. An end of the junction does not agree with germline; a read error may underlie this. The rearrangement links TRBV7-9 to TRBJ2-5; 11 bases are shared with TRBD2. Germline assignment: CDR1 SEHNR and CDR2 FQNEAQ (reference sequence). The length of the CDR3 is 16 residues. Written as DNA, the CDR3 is TGTGCCAGCAGCCTAGCGGGAGGCCCCGGCCAAGAGACCCAGTACTTC. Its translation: CASSLAGGPGQETQYF.